These T cell receptor beta chains were read from a single sample in a study of T-cell reconstitution after alpha-beta-depleted transplantation in children. One entry per CDR3 protein results from TCRdb running MiXCR on the PCR reads. The table records hundreds of thousands of distinct CDR3 sequences, 16% of them present only once. This specimen was PBMCs from the stem cell graft donor, taken from the stem cell graft. The receptor source for this set is a human donor who donated a stem cell graft to a child with acute myeloid leukemia. Both conserved end residues are trimmed from each CDR3. Fields, in order: CDR3 length, V gene, clone size, J gene, CDR3 protein. Expanded clones are given a class, and other clones once, few, many or no size at all.

CDR3 length: 18
V gene: TRBV5-4
clone size: NA
J gene: TRBJ2-1
CDR3 protein: ASSWDRDRGLLGSYNEQF

CDR3 length: 9
V gene: TRBV5-6
clone size: many
J gene: TRBJ1-1
CDR3 protein: ASSLGHEAF

CDR3 length: 9
V gene: TRBV29-1
clone size: many
J gene: TRBJ1-1
CDR3 protein: STRGGGVAF

CDR3 length: 13
V gene: TRBV9
clone size: NA
J gene: TRBJ2-7
CDR3 protein: ASSVEGQGDRRQY

CDR3 length: 10
V gene: TRBV20-1
clone size: many
J gene: TRBJ1-2
CDR3 protein: SARATGGGYT

CDR3 length: 13
V gene: TRBV5-1
clone size: few
J gene: TRBJ1-2
CDR3 protein: ASSPAGTPVFGYT

CDR3 length: 11
V gene: TRBV20-1
clone size: many
J gene: TRBJ2-1
CDR3 protein: SARASSYNEQF

CDR3 length: 13
V gene: TRBV3-1
clone size: NA
J gene: TRBJ2-1
CDR3 protein: ASCIFRGGHNEQF

CDR3 length: 10
V gene: TRBV20-1
clone size: many
J gene: TRBJ2-2
CDR3 protein: SAAGWSGELF

CDR3 length: 13
V gene: TRBV12-3/TRBV12-4
clone size: many
J gene: TRBJ2-1
CDR3 protein: ASERQGLAGNEQF

CDR3 length: 12
V gene: TRBV29-1
clone size: many
J gene: TRBJ2-7
CDR3 protein: SVERTGGNNEQY

CDR3 length: 12
V gene: TRBV7-2
clone size: many
J gene: TRBJ2-3
CDR3 protein: ASSLVGSTDTQY

CDR3 length: 11
V gene: TRBV20-1
clone size: many
J gene: TRBJ2-7
CDR3 protein: SATLDIPYEQY

CDR3 length: 12
V gene: TRBV5-1
clone size: NA
J gene: TRBJ1-6
CDR3 protein: ASSRDADNSPLH

CDR3 length: 11
V gene: TRBV20-1
clone size: few
J gene: TRBJ1-4
CDR3 protein: SASTRIGEKLF

CDR3 length: 13
V gene: TRBV6-5
clone size: many
J gene: TRBJ1-1
CDR3 protein: ASSPPGTPNTEAF

CDR3 length: 11
V gene: TRBV20-1
clone size: many
J gene: TRBJ1-5
CDR3 protein: SARTGANQPQH

CDR3 length: 10
V gene: TRBV28
clone size: few
J gene: TRBJ2-3
CDR3 protein: ASRTRADTQY

CDR3 length: 11
V gene: TRBV7-8
clone size: NA
J gene: TRBJ2-2
CDR3 protein: ASSLDSFGELF

CDR3 length: 14
V gene: TRBV12-3/TRBV12-4
clone size: few
J gene: TRBJ2-7
CDR3 protein: ASSRERGTGSYEQY

CDR3 length: 12
V gene: TRBV7-2
clone size: many
J gene: TRBJ1-1
CDR3 protein: ASSPSLGVTEAF

CDR3 length: 15
V gene: TRBV30
clone size: NA
J gene: TRBJ1-5
CDR3 protein: AWSADRGRGGNQPQH

CDR3 length: 11
V gene: TRBV25-1
clone size: NA
J gene: TRBJ1-5
CDR3 protein: ASSAGGLQPQH

CDR3 length: 14
V gene: TRBV12-3/TRBV12-4
clone size: NA
J gene: TRBJ2-1
CDR3 protein: ASSLQAGGPVHEQF

CDR3 length: 12
V gene: TRBV20-1
clone size: many
J gene: TRBJ2-1
CDR3 protein: SAPPLERMNEQF

CDR3 length: 12
V gene: TRBV5-1
clone size: NA
J gene: TRBJ1-5
CDR3 protein: ASSQEGPHQPQH

CDR3 length: 13
V gene: TRBV10-3
clone size: NA
J gene: TRBJ1-1
CDR3 protein: AISGFETGETEAF

CDR3 length: 13
V gene: TRBV20-1
clone size: many
J gene: TRBJ2-7
CDR3 protein: SARGPGQNEWGQY

CDR3 length: 14
V gene: TRBV10-3
clone size: few
J gene: TRBJ2-7
CDR3 protein: AISLPPGAASYEQY

CDR3 length: 11
V gene: TRBV29-1
clone size: many
J gene: TRBJ2-3
CDR3 protein: SVDGGVSDTQY

CDR3 length: 12
V gene: TRBV20-1
clone size: many
J gene: TRBJ1-4
CDR3 protein: SARTGVGSEKLF

CDR3 length: 12
V gene: TRBV12-3/TRBV12-4
clone size: few
J gene: TRBJ2-5
CDR3 protein: ASSLDGGTRTQY

CDR3 length: 12
V gene: TRBV4-1
clone size: NA
J gene: TRBJ2-1
CDR3 protein: ASSHVTVGGKQF

CDR3 length: 12
V gene: TRBV7-3
clone size: few
J gene: TRBJ2-5
CDR3 protein: ASSLTGAPETQY

CDR3 length: 16
V gene: TRBV28
clone size: NA
J gene: TRBJ2-4
CDR3 protein: ASSDQHGTTLAKNIQY

CDR3 length: 14
V gene: TRBV18
clone size: NA
J gene: TRBJ2-3
CDR3 protein: ASSPLTGGNTDTQY